Shown below are 15 T cell receptor beta chains from a single sample sequenced in a study of Ad26.COV2.S vaccination and SARS-CoV-2 variants. Measured with immunoSEQ multiplex PCR; TCRdb has only the in-frame clones, and not every one. The sample consists of fewer than 400,000 clones, around 91% of them appearing once. Regarding treatment: 15 to 20 received Ad26.COV2.S at low or high dose, single or two shots; 5 received placebo; per-sample allocation not given. Day 63 after the first injection of vaccine or placebo was the sampling time. The starting material was peripheral blood, obtained in a trial of Ad26.COV2.S vaccine versus placebo. The source of these receptors is a person aged 18 to 65 who received the Ad26.COV2.S COVID-19 vaccine or a placebo.

The chain couples TRBV5-5 to TRBJ2-1; D is possibly TRBD1 (6 bases). This CDR3 has 16 residues. CDR1 SGHKS and CDR2 YYEKEE come from the germline V gene (reference sequence). V dropped 0 bases and J dropped 4 bases, with 14 bases sitting between them. CDR3 residues: CASSLGPRTDYNEQFF. CDR3 nucleotides: TGTGCCAGCAGCTTGGGACCAAGGACAGATTACAATGAGCAGTTCTTC.

V and J are TRBV5-3 and TRBJ2-7; D may correspond to TRBD1 or TRBD2 (7 bases each). TRBV5-3 has ORF status, its function being uncertain. The V end was cut by 5 bases, the J end by 0 bases, with 15 bases between. The CDR3 is 15 amino acids. The CDR3 is CARRAGRDSSYEQYF. The CDR3 DNA reads as TGTGCCAGAAGGGCGGGGAGGGACAGCTCCTACGAGCAGTACTTC.

The chain couples TRBV6-1 to TRBJ1-2; D is ambiguous. This CDR3 contains 15 residues. Per the germline V gene, CDR1 is MNHNS and CDR2 is SASEGT. V lost 1 base and J 0 bases, leaving 9 bases between the germline ends. CDR3 sequence: CASSEGILSNYGYTF. The CDR3 DNA follows: TGTGCCAGCAGTGAAGGGATTCTTTCTAACTATGGCTACACCTTC.

V is TRBV4-2 and J is TRBJ2-6, with no clear D. V was trimmed by 0 bases and J by 4 bases, leaving 7 bases between them. The germline V gene encodes CDR1 LGHNA and CDR2 YNFKEQ. CDR3 size: 15 residues. The CDR3 DNA follows: TGTGCCAGCAGCCAAGAACCCCGGGGGGCCAACGTCCTGACTTTC. The encoded protein is CASSQEPRGANVLTF.

V usage is TRBV6-5 and J usage is TRBJ2-1; TRBD2 is a possible D gene (5 bases). From germline, CDR1 is MNHEY and CDR2 SVGAGI. CDR3 length: 13 amino acids. Trimming pared 9 bases from V and 4 bases from J, leaving 13 bases between. The DNA of the CDR3 is TGTGCCAGTCAAAGACTACTTTACAATGAGCAGTTCTTC. Protein: CASQRLLYNEQFF.

The chain carries TRBV7-2 and TRBJ2-3, with D possibly TRBD1 on 5 matching bases. The CDR3 loop spans 14 amino acids. CDR1 and CDR2 from the germline V gene are SGHTA and FQGNSA. V shed 0 bases and J shed 1 base, with 5 bases lying between them. In nucleotides, the CDR3 is TGTGCCAGCAGCTTAGCCAGGGGCACAGATACGCAGTATTTT. Translating gives CASSLARGTDTQYF.

This chain joins TRBV25-1 and TRBJ1-1; no definite D call. CDR1 and CDR2 (germline): MGHDK, SYGVNS. The CDR3 spans 15 residues. V was clipped by 6 bases and J by 1 base, with 15 bases between them. CDR3 sequence: CASSSAGPSNTEAFF. DNA of the CDR3: TGTGCCAGCAGCTCTGCCGGGCCCTCGAACACTGAAGCTTTCTTT.

The chain combines TRBV19 with TRBJ2-1; 8 bases agree with TRBD1. The CDR3 covers 15 residues. Trimming cost V 6 bases and J 0 bases; bases outside gene matches: 4. Germline CDR1 is LNHDA and CDR2 is SQIVND (reference sequence). The CDR3 sequence: CASRVTGGSYNEQFF. CDR3 sequence (DNA): TGTGCCAGTAGAGTAACAGGGGGCTCCTACAATGAGCAGTTCTTC.

This chain connects TRBV6-2 or TRBV6-3 to TRBJ2-4, with 7 positions matching TRBD2. From germline, CDR1 is MNHEY and CDR2 SVGEGT. The CDR3 totals 16 residues. V gave up 5 bases and J gave up 8 bases; unmatched junction bases: 15. The CDR3 DNA sequence: TGTGCCAGCAGTACGGGGAGGGGCGGTAGAGAAGACATTCAGTACTTC. Amino acids: CASSTGRGGREDIQYF.

The genes are TRBV7-3 and TRBJ1-1; D perhaps matches TRBD1 (5 bases). The germline gives CDR1 SGHTA, CDR2 FQGTGA. Trimming took 5 bases from V and 0 from J, leaving 13 bases between them. The length of the CDR3 is 15 residues. As DNA, the CDR3 is TGTGCCAGCAGCAAGGACGGGACCATGAACACTGAAGCTTTCTTT. This sequence encodes CASSKDGTMNTEAFF.

The genes are TRBV2 and TRBJ2-2, with D maybe TRBD2 (6 bases). CDR3 size: 14 residues. Germline CDR1 SNHLY, CDR2 FYNNEI. Trimming took off 11 bases at V and 7 bases at J, with 20 bases between the two ends. CDR3 DNA: TGTGCCCTTGGGAGGTTTTTACGTAGCGGGGAGCTGTTTTTT. It yields the protein CALGRFLRSGELFF.

The rearrangement links TRBV28 to TRBJ2-3, with D maybe TRBD2 (5 bases). Germline lookup yields CDR1 MDHEN and CDR2 SYDVKM. V lost 1 base, J lost 0 bases, and 11 bases lay in between. The CDR3 totals 16 residues. The CDR3 DNA sequence: TGTGCCAGCAGTTTATCAGGTGGCGGGAGCACAGATACGCAGTATTTT. It yields the protein CASSLSGGGSTDTQYF.

The chain links TRBV2 to TRBJ2-3; maybe TRBD2 (6 bases). The CDR3 spans 15 residues. The V and J ends lost 5 bases and 3 bases respectively, with 15 bases between them. Per germline, CDR1 SNHLY and CDR2 FYNNEI. The CDR3 nucleotides read TGTGCCAGCAGTTTTAGCGGAGGCGGGACAGATACGCAGTATTTT. Translation gives CASSFSGGGTDTQYF.

CDR3 loop: CASSEYRPRTGRENEQFF. CDR3 coding DNA: TGTGCCAGCAGTGAATATAGGCCCCGGACAGGAAGGGAGAATGAGCAGTTCTTC. The gene calls are TRBV25-1 and TRBJ2-1, with 7 bases lining up with TRBD1. Germline trimming cut 0 bases from V and 7 bases from J; bases unmatched to any gene: 15. From germline, CDR1 is MGHDK and CDR2 SYGVNS. The CDR3 contains 18 residues.

The chain links TRBV6-5 to TRBJ1-4; no firm D call. The CDR3 totals 14 residues. Germline CDR1 and CDR2: MNHEY and SVGAGI. The V and J ends lost 5 bases and 5 bases respectively, with 12 bases between them. Here the CDR3 reads CASSTPWTNEKLFF. CDR3 in DNA: TGTGCCAGCAGTACCCCCTGGACCAATGAAAAACTGTTTTTT.